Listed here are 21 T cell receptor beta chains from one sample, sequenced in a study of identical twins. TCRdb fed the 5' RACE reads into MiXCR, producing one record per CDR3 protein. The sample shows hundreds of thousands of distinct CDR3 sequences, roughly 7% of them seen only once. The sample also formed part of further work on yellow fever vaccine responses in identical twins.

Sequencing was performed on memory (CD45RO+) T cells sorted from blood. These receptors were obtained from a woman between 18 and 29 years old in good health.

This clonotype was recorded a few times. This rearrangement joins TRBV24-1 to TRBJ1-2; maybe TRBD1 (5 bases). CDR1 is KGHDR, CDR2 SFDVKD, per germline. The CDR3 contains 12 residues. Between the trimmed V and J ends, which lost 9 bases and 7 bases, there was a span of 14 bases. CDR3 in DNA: TGTGCCACCCCCGGGACCCCCGGTGGCTACACCTTC. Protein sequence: CATPGTPGGYTF.

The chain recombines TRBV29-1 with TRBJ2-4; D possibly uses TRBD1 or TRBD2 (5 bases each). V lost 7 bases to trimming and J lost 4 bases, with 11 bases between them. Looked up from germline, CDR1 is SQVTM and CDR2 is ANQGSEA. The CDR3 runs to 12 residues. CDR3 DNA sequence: TGCAGCGCCCGGGACGTAAAAAACATTCAGTACTTC. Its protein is CSARDVKNIQYF.

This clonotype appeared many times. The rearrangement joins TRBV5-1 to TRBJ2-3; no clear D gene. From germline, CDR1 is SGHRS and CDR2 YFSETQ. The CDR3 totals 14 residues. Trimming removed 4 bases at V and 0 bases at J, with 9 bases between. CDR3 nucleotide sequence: TGCGCCAGCAGCCCCTGGGGTAGCACAGATACGCAGTATTTT. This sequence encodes CASSPWGSTDTQYF.

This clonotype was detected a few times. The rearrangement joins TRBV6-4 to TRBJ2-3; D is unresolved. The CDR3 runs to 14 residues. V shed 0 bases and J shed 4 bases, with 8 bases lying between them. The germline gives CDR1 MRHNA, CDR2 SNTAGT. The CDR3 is CASSDSNGADTQYF. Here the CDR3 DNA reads TGTGCCAGCAGTGACTCGAATGGGGCAGATACGCAGTATTTT.

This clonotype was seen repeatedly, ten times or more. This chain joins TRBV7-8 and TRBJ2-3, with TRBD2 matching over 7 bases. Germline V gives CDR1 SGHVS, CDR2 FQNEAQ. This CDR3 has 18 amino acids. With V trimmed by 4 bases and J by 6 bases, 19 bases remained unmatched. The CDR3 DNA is TGTGCCAGCAGCTCCCCAGTCGGGAGTCAAGTGGGGGGGGATACGCAGTATTTT. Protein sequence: CASSSPVGSQVGGDTQYF.

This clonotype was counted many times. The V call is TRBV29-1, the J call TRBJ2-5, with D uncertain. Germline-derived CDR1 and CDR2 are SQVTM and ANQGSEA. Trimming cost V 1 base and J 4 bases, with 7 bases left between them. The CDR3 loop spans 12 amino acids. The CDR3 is CSVEGIGETQYF. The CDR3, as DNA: TGCAGCGTTGAAGGAATTGGAGAGACCCAGTACTTC.

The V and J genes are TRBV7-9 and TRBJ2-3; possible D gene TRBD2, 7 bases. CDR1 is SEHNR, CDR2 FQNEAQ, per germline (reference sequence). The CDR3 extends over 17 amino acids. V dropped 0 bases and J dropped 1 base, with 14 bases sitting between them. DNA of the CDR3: TGTGCCAGCAGCTTAGCAGGGGGGGTTACTCGCACAGATACGCAGTATTTT. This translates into CASSLAGGVTRTDTQYF.

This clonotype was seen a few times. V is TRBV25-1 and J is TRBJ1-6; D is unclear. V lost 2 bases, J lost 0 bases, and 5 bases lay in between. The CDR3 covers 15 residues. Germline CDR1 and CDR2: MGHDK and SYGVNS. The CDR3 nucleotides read TGTGCCAGCAGTGAAGAAATCTCCTATAATTCACCCCTCCACTTT. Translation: CASSEEISYNSPLHF.

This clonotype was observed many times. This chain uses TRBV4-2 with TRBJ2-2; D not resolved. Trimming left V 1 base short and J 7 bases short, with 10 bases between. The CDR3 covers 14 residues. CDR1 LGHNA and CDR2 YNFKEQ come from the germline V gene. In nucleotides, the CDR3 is TGTGCCAGCAGCCAAGGGGGTATGGTCGGGGAGCTGTTTTTT. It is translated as CASSQGGMVGELFF.

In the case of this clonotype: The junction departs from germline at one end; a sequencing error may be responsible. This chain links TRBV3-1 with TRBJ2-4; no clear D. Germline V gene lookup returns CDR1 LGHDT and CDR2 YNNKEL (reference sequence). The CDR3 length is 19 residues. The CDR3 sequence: CACSQGPSWAAGPRFVQYF. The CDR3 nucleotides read TGTGCCTGCAGCCAAGGACCGAGTTGGGCAGCCGGGCCCCGGTTCGTTCAGTACTTC. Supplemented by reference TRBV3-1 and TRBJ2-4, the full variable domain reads DTAVSQTPKYLVTQMGNDKSIKCEQNLGHDTMYWYKQDSKKFLKIMFSYNNKELIINETVPNRFSPKSPDKAHLNLHINSLELGDSAVYFCACSQGPSWAAGPRFVQYFGAGTRLSVL.

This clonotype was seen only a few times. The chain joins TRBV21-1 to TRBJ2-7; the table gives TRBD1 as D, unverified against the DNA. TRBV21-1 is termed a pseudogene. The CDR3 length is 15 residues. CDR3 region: CASSANRGRFYEQYV. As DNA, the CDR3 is TGTGCCAGCAGCGCTAACAGGGGGCGCTTCTACGAGCAGTACGTC.

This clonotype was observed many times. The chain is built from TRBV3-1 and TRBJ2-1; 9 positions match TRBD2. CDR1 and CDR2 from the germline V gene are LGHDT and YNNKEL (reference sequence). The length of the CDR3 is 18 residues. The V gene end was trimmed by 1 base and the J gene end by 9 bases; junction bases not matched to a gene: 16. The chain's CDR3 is CASSQGPPRYAGGREQFF. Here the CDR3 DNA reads TGTGCCAGCAGCCAAGGGCCCCCTAGGTATGCGGGGGGGCGTGAGCAGTTCTTC.

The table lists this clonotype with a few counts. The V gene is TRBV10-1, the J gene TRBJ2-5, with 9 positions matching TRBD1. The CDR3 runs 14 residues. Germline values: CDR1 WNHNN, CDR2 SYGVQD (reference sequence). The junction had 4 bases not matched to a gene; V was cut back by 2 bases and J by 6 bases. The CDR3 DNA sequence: TGCGCCAGCAGTGAGCCCGGGACAGGGAAGACCCAGTACTTC. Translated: CASSEPGTGKTQYF.

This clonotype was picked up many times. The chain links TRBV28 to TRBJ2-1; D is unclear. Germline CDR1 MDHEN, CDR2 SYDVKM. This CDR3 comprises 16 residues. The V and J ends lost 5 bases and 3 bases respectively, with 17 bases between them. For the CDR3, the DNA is TGTGCCAGCAGTGCATCTTGGGCTAGAAACTACAATGAGCAGTTCTTC. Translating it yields CASSASWARNYNEQFF.

CDR3 loop: CASSPDISYEQYF. The CDR3, as DNA: TGTGCCAGCAGCCCGGACATCTCCTACGAGCAGTACTTC. This chain links TRBV7-3 with TRBJ2-7, with D possibly TRBD1 on 5 matching bases. Germline-derived CDR1 and CDR2 are SGHTA and FQGTGA. With 5 bases removed from V and 0 bases from J, the gap between germline ends came to 8 bases. The CDR3 has 13 amino acids.

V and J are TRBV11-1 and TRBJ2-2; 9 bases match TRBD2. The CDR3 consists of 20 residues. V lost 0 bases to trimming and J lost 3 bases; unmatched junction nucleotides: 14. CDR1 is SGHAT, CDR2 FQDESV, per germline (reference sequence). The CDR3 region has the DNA TGTGCCAGCAGCTTAGCGCTAACCTTAGCGGGGGCCTTTTACACCGGGGAGCTGTTTTTT. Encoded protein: CASSLALTLAGAFYTGELFF. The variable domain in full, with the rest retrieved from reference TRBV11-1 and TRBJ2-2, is EAEVAQSPRYKITEKSQAVAFWCDPISGHATLYWYRQILGQGPELLVQFQDESVVDDSQLPKDRFSAERLKGVDSTLKIQPAELGDSAMYLCASSLALTLAGAFYTGELFFGEGSRLTVL.

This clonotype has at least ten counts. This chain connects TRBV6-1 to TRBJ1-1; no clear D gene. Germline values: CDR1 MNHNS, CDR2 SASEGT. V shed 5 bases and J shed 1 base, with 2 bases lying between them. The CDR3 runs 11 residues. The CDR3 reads CASSKNTEAFF. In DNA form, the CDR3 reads TGTGCCAGCAGTAAGAACACTGAAGCTTTCTTT.

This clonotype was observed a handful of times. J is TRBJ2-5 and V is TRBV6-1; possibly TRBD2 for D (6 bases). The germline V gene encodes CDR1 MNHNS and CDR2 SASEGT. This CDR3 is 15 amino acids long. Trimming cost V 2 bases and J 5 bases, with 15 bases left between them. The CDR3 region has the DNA TGTGCCAGCAGTGAACAGGAAGGGCTAGCGGAGACCCAGTACTTC. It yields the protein CASSEQEGLAETQYF.

As DNA, the CDR3 is TGCGCCAGCCGTCCCGGGGGAATGAACACCGGGGAGCTGTTTTTT. Amino acids: CASRPGGMNTGELFF. This chain joins TRBV10-2 and TRBJ2-2, with a tentative D call TRBD2 (6 bases). Germline lookup yields CDR1 WSHSY and CDR2 SAAADI. Deletions cut 8 bases from V and 1 base from J, with 14 bases between. The CDR3 is made up of 15 amino acids.

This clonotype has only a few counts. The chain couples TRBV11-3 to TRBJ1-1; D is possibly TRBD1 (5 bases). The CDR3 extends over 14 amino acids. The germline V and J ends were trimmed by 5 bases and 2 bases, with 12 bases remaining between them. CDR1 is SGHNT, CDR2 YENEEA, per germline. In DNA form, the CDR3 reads TGTGCCAGCAGCCAGGGACGGATCAACACTGAAGCTTTCTTT. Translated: CASSQGRINTEAFF.

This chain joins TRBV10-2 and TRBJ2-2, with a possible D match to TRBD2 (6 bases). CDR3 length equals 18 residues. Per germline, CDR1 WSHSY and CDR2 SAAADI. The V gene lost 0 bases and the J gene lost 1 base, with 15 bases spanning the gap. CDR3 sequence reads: CASSESTRLVRNTGELFF. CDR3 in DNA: TGCGCCAGCAGTGAGTCGACCCGACTAGTAAGGAACACCGGGGAGCTGTTTTTT.